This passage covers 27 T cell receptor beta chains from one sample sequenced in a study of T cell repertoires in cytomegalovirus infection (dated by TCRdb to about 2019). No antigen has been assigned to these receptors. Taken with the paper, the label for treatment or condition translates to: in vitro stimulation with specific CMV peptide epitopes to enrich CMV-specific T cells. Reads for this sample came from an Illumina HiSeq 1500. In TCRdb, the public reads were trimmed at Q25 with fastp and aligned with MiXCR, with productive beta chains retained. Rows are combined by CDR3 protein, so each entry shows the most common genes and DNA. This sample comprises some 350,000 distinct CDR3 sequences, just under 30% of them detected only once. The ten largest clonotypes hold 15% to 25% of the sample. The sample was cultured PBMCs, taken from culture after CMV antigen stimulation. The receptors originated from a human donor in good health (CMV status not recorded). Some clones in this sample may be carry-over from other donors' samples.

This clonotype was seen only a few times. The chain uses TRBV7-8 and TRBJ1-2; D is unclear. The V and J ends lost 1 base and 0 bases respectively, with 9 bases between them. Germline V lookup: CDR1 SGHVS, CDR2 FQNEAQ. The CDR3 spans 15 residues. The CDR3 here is CASSLDTEANYGYTF. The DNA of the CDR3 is TGTGCCAGCAGCTTAGACACGGAAGCTAACTATGGCTACACCTTC.

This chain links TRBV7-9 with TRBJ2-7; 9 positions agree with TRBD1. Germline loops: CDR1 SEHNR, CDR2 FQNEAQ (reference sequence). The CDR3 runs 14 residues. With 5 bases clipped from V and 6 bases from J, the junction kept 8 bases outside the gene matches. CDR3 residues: CASSPIQGATEQYF. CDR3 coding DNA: TGTGCCAGCAGCCCGATACAGGGGGCAACCGAGCAGTACTTC.

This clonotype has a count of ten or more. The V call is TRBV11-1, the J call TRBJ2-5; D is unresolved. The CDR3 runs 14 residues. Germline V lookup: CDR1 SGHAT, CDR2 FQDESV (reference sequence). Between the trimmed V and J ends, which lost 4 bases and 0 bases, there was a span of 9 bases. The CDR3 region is CASSSLTYQETQYF. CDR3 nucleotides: TGTGCCAGCAGCTCTTTGACGTACCAAGAGACCCAGTACTTC.

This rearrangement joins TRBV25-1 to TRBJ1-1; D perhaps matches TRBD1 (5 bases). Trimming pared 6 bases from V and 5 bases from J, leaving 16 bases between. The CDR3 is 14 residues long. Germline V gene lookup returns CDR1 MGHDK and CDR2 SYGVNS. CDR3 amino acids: CASRGGGVGTEAFF. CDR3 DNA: TGTGCCAGCAGGGGGGGGGGGGTGGGGACTGAAGCTTTCTTT.

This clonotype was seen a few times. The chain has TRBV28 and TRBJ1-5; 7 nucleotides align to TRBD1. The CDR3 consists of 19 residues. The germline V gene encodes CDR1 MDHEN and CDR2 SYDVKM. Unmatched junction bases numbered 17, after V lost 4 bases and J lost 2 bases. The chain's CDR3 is CASSSLLLSDREGNQPQHF. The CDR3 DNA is TGTGCCAGCAGTTCGCTACTCCTTTCAGACAGGGAGGGCAATCAGCCCCAGCATTTT.

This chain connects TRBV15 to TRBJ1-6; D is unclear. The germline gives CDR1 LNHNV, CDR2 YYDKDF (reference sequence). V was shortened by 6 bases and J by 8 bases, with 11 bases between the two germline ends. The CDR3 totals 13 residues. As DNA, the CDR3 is TGTGCCACCAGTAGCCAGCACGATTCACCCCTCCACTTT. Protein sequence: CATSSQHDSPLHF.

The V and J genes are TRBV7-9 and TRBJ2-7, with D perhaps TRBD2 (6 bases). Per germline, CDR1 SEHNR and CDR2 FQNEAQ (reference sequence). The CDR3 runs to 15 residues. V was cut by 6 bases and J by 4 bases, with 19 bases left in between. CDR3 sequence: CASSRPGVKIYEQYF. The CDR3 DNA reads TGTGCCAGCAGTCGACCGGGGGTGAAAATTTACGAGCAGTACTTC.

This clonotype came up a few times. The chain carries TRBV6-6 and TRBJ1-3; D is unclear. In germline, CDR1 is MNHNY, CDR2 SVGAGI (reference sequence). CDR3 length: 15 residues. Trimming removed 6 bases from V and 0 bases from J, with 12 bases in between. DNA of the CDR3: TGTGCCAGCAGCCCCACAGAGTTCTCTGGAAACACCATATATTTT. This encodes CASSPTEFSGNTIYF.

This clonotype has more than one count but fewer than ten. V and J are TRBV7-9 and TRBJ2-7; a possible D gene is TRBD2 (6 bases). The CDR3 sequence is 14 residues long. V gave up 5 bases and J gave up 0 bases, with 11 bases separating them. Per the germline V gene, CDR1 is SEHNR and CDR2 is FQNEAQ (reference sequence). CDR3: CASSPSGHSYEQYF. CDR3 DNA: TGTGCCAGCAGCCCCAGCGGGCACTCCTACGAGCAGTACTTC.

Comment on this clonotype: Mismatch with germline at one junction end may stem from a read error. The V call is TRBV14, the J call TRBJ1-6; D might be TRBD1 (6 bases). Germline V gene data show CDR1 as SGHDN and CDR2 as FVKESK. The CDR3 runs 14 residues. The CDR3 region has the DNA TGTGCCAGCCGCCACGGGGGCGCGAATTCACCCCTCCACTTT. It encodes CASRHGGANSPLHF.

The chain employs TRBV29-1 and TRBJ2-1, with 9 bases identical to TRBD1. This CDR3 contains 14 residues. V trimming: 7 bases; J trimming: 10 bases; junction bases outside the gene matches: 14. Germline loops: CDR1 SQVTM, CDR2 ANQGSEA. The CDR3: CSATTGQGFWEQFF. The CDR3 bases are TGCAGCGCTACGACGGGACAGGGTTTCTGGGAGCAGTTCTTC.

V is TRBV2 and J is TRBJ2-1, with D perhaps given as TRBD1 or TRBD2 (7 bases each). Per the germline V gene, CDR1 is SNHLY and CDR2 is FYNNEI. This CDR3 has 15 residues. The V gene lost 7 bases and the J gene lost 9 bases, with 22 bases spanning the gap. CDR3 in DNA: TGTGCCAGCACCCGAGGGGGCGGGCGGGGGTTTGAGCAGTTCTTC. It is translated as CASTRGGGRGFEQFF.

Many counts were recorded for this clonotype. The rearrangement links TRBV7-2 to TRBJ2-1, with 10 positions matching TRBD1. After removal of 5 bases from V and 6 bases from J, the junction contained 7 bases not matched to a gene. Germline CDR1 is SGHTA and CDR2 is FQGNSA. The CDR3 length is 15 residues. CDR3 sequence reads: CASSQDRGGFNEQFF. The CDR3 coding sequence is TGTGCCAGCAGCCAGGACAGGGGGGGGTTCAATGAGCAGTTCTTC.

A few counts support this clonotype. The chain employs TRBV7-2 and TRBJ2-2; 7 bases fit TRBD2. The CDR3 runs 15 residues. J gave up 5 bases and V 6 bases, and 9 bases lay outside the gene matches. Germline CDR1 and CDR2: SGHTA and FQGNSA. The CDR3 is CASRSGGRSTGELFF. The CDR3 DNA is TGTGCCAGCAGGTCGGGCGGGAGATCAACCGGGGAGCTGTTTTTT.

CDR3 DNA: TGTGCCAGCAGTTTTAATGGAGGTCAGCCCCAGCATTTT. Translated, it gives CASSFNGGQPQHF. The V call is TRBV12-3 or TRBV12-4, the J call TRBJ1-5; unclear D gene. The germline V and J ends were trimmed by 3 bases and 6 bases, with 9 bases remaining between them. CDR3 length: 13 residues.

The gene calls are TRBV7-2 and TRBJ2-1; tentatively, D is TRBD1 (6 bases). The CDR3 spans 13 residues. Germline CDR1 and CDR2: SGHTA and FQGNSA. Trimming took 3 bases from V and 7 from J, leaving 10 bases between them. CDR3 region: CASSLTGGNEQFF. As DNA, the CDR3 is TGTGCCAGCAGCTTGACAGGTGGGAATGAGCAGTTCTTC.

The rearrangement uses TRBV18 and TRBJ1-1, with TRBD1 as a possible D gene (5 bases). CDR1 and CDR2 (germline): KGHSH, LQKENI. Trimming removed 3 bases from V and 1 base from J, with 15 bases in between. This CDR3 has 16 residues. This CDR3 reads CASSPPPGTRNTEAFF. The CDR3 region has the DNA TGTGCCAGCTCACCTCCGCCGGGGACGAGGAACACTGAAGCTTTCTTT.

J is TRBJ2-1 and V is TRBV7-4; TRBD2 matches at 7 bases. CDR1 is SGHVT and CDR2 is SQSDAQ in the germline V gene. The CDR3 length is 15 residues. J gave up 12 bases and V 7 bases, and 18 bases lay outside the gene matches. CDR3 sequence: CASTRLAGESGGQFF. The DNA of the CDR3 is TGTGCCAGCACCCGGTTGGCGGGAGAGTCGGGGGGGCAGTTCTTC.

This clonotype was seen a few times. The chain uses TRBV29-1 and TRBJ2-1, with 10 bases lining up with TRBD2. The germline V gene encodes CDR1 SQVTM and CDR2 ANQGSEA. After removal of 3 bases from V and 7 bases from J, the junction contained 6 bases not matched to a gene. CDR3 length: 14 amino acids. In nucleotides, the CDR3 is TGCAGCGTTGACGGTATACTAGCGGGAAATGAGCAGTTCTTC. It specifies CSVDGILAGNEQFF.

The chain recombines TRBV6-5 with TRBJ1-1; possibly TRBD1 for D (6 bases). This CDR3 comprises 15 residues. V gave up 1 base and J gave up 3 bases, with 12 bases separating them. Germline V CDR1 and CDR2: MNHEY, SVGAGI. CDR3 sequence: CASSYWGGGDTEAFF. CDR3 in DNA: TGTGCCAGCAGTTACTGGGGAGGGGGAGACACTGAAGCTTTCTTT.

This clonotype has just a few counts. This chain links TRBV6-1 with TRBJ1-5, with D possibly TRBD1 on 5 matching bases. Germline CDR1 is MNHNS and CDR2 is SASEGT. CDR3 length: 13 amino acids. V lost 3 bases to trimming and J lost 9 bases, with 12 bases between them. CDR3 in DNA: TGTGCCAGCAGTGAGGTGGGGCTAGGGCCCCAGCATTTT. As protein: CASSEVGLGPQHF.

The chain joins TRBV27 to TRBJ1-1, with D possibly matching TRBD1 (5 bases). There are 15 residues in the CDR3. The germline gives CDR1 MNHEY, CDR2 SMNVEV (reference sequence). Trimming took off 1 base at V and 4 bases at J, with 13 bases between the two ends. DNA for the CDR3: TGTGCCAGCAGTTTATACGGACACTCGGGCACTGAAGCTTTCTTT. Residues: CASSLYGHSGTEAFF.

In DNA, the CDR3 is TGTGCCAGTAGTCCCGGGACAGGGTACGGTTTTGACAAAAACATTCAGTACTTC. Protein sequence: CASSPGTGYGFDKNIQYF. The J gene is TRBJ2-4, the V gene TRBV19, with TRBD1 identical over 9 bases. This CDR3 is built from 18 residues. Germline CDR1 and CDR2: LNHDA and SQIVND (reference sequence). Losses at the gene ends were 5 bases for V and 3 bases for J; bases not matched to a gene: 14.

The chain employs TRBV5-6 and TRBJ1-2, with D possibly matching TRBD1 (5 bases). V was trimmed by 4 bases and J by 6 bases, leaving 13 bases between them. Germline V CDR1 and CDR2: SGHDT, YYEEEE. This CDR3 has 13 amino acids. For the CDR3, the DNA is TGTGCCAGCAGCCTAGACAGATTTCATGGCTACACCTTC. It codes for CASSLDRFHGYTF.

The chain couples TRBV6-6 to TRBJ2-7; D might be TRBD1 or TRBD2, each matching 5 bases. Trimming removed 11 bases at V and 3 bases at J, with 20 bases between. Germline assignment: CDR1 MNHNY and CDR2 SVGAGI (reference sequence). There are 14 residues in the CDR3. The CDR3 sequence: CASGIGGASYEQYF. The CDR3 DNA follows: TGTGCCTCAGGAATTGGGGGAGCCAGCTACGAGCAGTACTTC.

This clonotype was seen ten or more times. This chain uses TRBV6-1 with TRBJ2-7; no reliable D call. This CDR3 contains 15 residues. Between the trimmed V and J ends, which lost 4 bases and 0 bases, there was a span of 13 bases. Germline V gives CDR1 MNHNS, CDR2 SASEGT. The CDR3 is CASSAVTESSYEQYF. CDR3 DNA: TGTGCCAGCAGTGCGGTGACGGAGAGCTCCTACGAGCAGTACTTC.

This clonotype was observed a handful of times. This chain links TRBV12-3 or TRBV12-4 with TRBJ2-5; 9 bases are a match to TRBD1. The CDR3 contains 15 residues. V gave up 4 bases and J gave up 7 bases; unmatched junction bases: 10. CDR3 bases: TGTGCCAGCAGTTCATGGGACAGGGCAGTGAGGACCCAGTACTTC. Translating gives CASSSWDRAVRTQYF.